These 27 T cell receptor beta chains were sequenced from one sample in a study of blood T cell repertoires in COVID-19 (dated by TCRdb to 2020 to 2021). Receptors were amplified or captured by the immunoSEQ multiplex PCR assay. In TCRdb, the immuneACCESS table is reduced to in-frame sequences with V and J assigned. These tables do not hold every clone; where another copy was compared, an unresolved V gene accounts for under half, and the others remain unexplained. The sample yields 200,000 to 250,000 clones; 70% to 85% were counted once. The ten most abundant clones make up roughly 3.5% of the sample. Material: PBMCs or T cells enriched from blood (not recorded which). The receptors stem from a woman aged 55-69 years who had recovered from COVID-19.

The chain employs TRBV6-6 and TRBJ2-3, with 8 bases lining up with TRBD2. In germline, CDR1 is MNHNY, CDR2 SVGAGI (reference sequence). With V trimmed by 6 bases and J by 5 bases, 10 bases remained unmatched. The CDR3 is made up of 15 amino acids. The chain's CDR3 is CASSRSTSEVDTQYF. The CDR3 DNA is TGTGCCAGCAGCCGATCGACTAGCGAGGTAGATACGCAGTATTTT.

The chain recombines TRBV4-1 with TRBJ2-2; perhaps TRBD2 as D (5 bases). CDR1 is MGHRA, CDR2 YSYEKL, per germline. The germline V and J ends were trimmed by 0 bases and 6 bases, with 14 bases remaining between them. CDR3 length: 16 amino acids. The CDR3 loop reads CASSQDQSGRAGELFF. The CDR3, as DNA: TGCGCCAGCAGCCAAGATCAGTCCGGGCGGGCCGGGGAGCTGTTTTTT.

A few counts support this clone. The chain uses TRBV19 and TRBJ1-1; 8 bases are shared with TRBD1. From germline, CDR1 is LNHDA and CDR2 SQIVND (reference sequence). The CDR3 runs to 18 residues. The ends lost 7 bases at V and 0 bases at J; junction bases unmatched: 16. The CDR3 DNA follows: TGTGCCAGTACCGTGCACAGACAGGGGATTTTAATGAACACTGAAGCTTTCTTT. Amino acids: CASTVHRQGILMNTEAFF.

This clone was recorded once. The chain employs TRBV3-1 (or the pseudogene TRBV3-2) and TRBJ2-1, with 12 bases lining up with TRBD2. The germline gives CDR1 LGHDT, CDR2 YNNKEL (reference sequence). The V segment lost 7 bases and the J segment 14 bases; nucleotides outside the gene matches: 3. The CDR3 loop spans 11 amino acids. This chain's CDR3 is CASNRTSGKFF. DNA for the CDR3: TGTGCCAGCAACAGGACTAGCGGGAAGTTCTTC.

The chain employs TRBV10-1 and TRBJ2-2; D not resolved. In germline, CDR1 is WNHNN, CDR2 SYGVQD (reference sequence). Trimming left V 6 bases short and J 0 bases short, with 5 bases between. This CDR3 contains 13 residues. CDR3 loop: CASRSANTGELFF. In DNA, the CDR3 is TGCGCCAGCAGGTCCGCGAACACCGGGGAGCTGTTTTTT.

The rearrangement uses TRBV7-9 and TRBJ1-1, with 7 positions matching TRBD1. The CDR3 has 15 amino acids. V dropped 5 bases and J dropped 0; count of bases not matched to a gene: 6. Germline V CDR1 and CDR2: SEHNR, FQNEAQ (reference sequence). CDR3 nucleotide sequence: TGTGCCAGCAGCCCGGGGACAGTCATGAACACTGAAGCTTTCTTT. Residues: CASSPGTVMNTEAFF.

This chain uses TRBV19 with TRBJ2-7; 12 bases are a match to TRBD1. Germline CDR1 and CDR2: LNHDA and SQIVND (reference sequence). The V and J ends lost 5 bases and 6 bases, in that order; junction bases with no gene match: 8. The CDR3 runs to 15 residues. CDR3: CASSEGTGGFPEQYF. The DNA for the CDR3 is TGTGCCAGTAGTGAAGGGACAGGGGGCTTCCCCGAGCAGTACTTC.

The genes are TRBV7-2 and TRBJ1-2, with 9 bases identical to TRBD1. CDR3 length equals 16 residues. The germline CDR1 and CDR2 sequences are SGHTA and FQGNSA. The junction had 14 bases not matched to a gene; V was cut back by 5 bases and J by 7 bases. CDR3 sequence (DNA): TGTGCCAGCAGCCAAACGTCTGGACAGGGGTTTTTTGGCTACACCTTC. It encodes CASSQTSGQGFFGYTF.

Points on this clone: The germline gene is not matched at one end of the junction; a read error may be the cause. This chain joins TRBV7-3 and TRBJ2-1; D perhaps matches TRBD2 (5 bases). CDR1 is SGHTA and CDR2 is FQGTGA in the germline V gene. The CDR3 extends over 15 amino acids. The CDR3 loop is CDSSLATGTYNEQFF. The CDR3 DNA is TGTGACAGCAGCTTGGCTACGGGAACCTACAATGAGCAGTTCTTC.

A single count supports this clone. The V and J genes are TRBV7-6 and TRBJ1-1, with D tentatively TRBD1 (6 bases). Trimming took 0 bases from V and 0 from J, leaving 11 bases between them. The germline V gene encodes CDR1 SGHVS and CDR2 FNYEAQ. The CDR3 spans 16 residues. The CDR3 region is CASSLAYGQLNTEAFF. CDR3 sequence (DNA): TGTGCCAGCAGCTTAGCCTATGGACAGTTGAACACTGAAGCTTTCTTT.

The V gene is TRBV27, the J gene TRBJ2-7; maybe TRBD1 (5 bases). Trimming shortened V by 5 bases and J by 2 bases, and 13 bases separated the two germline ends. The CDR3 sequence is 14 residues long. CDR1 and CDR2 (germline): MNHEY, SMNVEV (reference sequence). The CDR3 DNA reads TGTGCCAGCAGTCCCGCGAGACAGCCCTACGAGCAGTACTTC. This codes for CASSPARQPYEQYF.

This clone was detected a few times. The chain has TRBV5-1 and TRBJ1-2; 11 bases fit TRBD1. Germline CDR1 is SGHRS and CDR2 is YFSETQ. The junction had 7 bases not matched to a gene; V was cut back by 4 bases and J by 8 bases. There are 14 residues in the CDR3. The CDR3 reads CASSPGQGAEGYTF. The CDR3 DNA is TGCGCCAGCAGCCCCGGACAGGGGGCTGAGGGCTACACCTTC.

The chain recombines TRBV29-1 with TRBJ2-7, with 7 bases aligning to TRBD1. V lost 2 bases to trimming and J lost 3 bases; unmatched junction nucleotides: 7. The CDR3 spans 14 residues. Per germline, CDR1 SQVTM and CDR2 ANQGSEA. The CDR3 spells CSVESGDRNYEQYF. CDR3 in DNA: TGCAGCGTTGAAAGTGGGGACAGAAACTACGAGCAGTACTTC.

The J gene is TRBJ1-5, the V gene TRBV5-4, with TRBD1 matching over 9 bases. The CDR3 sequence is 13 residues long. J gave up 7 bases and V 5 bases, and 4 bases lay outside the gene matches. The germline CDR1 and CDR2 sequences are SGHNT and YYREEE (reference sequence). CDR3 DNA sequence: TGTGCCAGCAGTCCGGACAGGGGACAGCCCCAGCATTTT. It specifies CASSPDRGQPQHF.

The genes are TRBV6-5 and TRBJ2-5; D is uncertain. Trimming cost V 6 bases and J 5 bases, with 7 bases left between them. Germline CDR1 and CDR2: MNHEY and SVGAGI. The CDR3 runs 11 residues. The CDR3 DNA reads as TGTGCCAGCAGGACAATGGAGACCCAGTACTTC. Translating it yields CASRTMETQYF.

This sequence joins TRBV7-2 and TRBJ1-2; D is unclear. This CDR3 has 14 residues. The V gene lost 4 bases and the J gene lost 1 base, with 10 bases spanning the gap. CDR1 and CDR2 (germline): SGHTA, FQGNSA. The CDR3 is CASSSTVNNYGYTF. The DNA of the CDR3 is TGTGCCAGCAGCTCCACAGTTAATAACTATGGCTACACCTTC.

On this clone itself: The same CDR3 can be traced to other DNA sequences in this sample. This rearrangement joins TRBV27 to TRBJ2-5; D might be TRBD1 (6 bases). This CDR3 has 13 residues. Germline loops: CDR1 MNHEY, CDR2 SMNVEV (reference sequence). V dropped 6 bases and J dropped 4 bases, with 12 bases sitting between them. CDR3 sequence reads: CASSPRGRETQYF. DNA of the CDR3: TGTGCCAGCAGCCCCAGGGGAAGAGAGACCCAGTACTTC.

The V call is TRBV5-1, the J call TRBJ1-1; a weak D match, TRBD1 (5 bases). The CDR3 covers 16 residues. Germline V gene data show CDR1 as SGHRS and CDR2 as YFSETQ. Trimming pared 1 base from V and 1 base from J, leaving 14 bases between. CDR3: CASSLTPSQGNTEAFF. CDR3 sequence (DNA): TGCGCCAGCAGCTTGACCCCCAGTCAGGGGAACACTGAAGCTTTCTTT.

The J gene is TRBJ2-1, the V gene TRBV3-1 (or the pseudogene TRBV3-2), with 12 bases lining up with TRBD2. CDR3 length: 15 residues. V lost 4 bases and J lost 5; bases outside the gene matches: 3. From germline, CDR1 is LGHDT and CDR2 YNNKEL (reference sequence). This CDR3 reads CASSPLAGGHNEQFF. The CDR3 DNA reads TGTGCCAGCAGCCCCCTAGCGGGAGGGCACAATGAGCAGTTCTTC.

The chain employs TRBV6-8 and TRBJ2-1; 8 nucleotides agree with TRBD1. Germline trimming cut 6 bases from V and 9 bases from J; bases unmatched to any gene: 7. Germline loops: CDR1 MNHGY, CDR2 SAAAGT. The CDR3 is 13 residues long. CDR3 sequence (DNA): TGTGCCAGCAGCTGGGGACAGGTTCCTGAGCAGTTCTTC. This gives the protein CASSWGQVPEQFF.

This clone has a single count. This chain links TRBV28 with TRBJ1-6, with no clear D. CDR3 length: 14 amino acids. Germline-derived CDR1 and CDR2 are MDHEN and SYDVKM. V lost 2 bases, J lost 10 bases, and 12 bases lay in between. The CDR3 region is CASSLATVGSPLHF. The CDR3 DNA follows: TGTGCCAGCAGTTTAGCAACAGTTGGGTCACCCCTCCACTTT. The full variable domain, in which reference TRBV28 and TRBJ1-6 provide the parts outside the CDR3, is DVKVTQSSRYLVKRTGEKVFLECVQDMDHENMFWYRQDPGLGLRLIYFSYDVKMKEKGDIPEGYSVSREKKERFSLILESASTNQTSMYLCASSLATVGSPLHFGNGTRLTVT.

The rearrangement joins TRBV30 to TRBJ2-5; TRBD1 might be the D (6 bases). Germline V gives CDR1 GTSNPN, CDR2 SVGIG (reference sequence). V was cut by 0 bases and J by 5 bases, with 7 bases left in between. CDR3 length: 12 residues. CDR3 nucleotide sequence: TGTGCCTGGAGTGTAAGGGGGGAGACCCAGTACTTC. Translation: CAWSVRGETQYF.

The gene calls are TRBV6-5 and TRBJ1-1; no clear D gene. The germline V and J ends were trimmed by 0 bases and 3 bases, with 14 bases remaining between them. In germline, CDR1 is MNHEY, CDR2 SVGAGI. The CDR3 runs 16 residues. This CDR3 reads CASSYSRKRVHTEAFF. The CDR3 DNA reads as TGTGCCAGCAGTTACTCACGTAAGAGGGTGCACACTGAAGCTTTCTTT.

This chain links TRBV5-1 with TRBJ1-1; D is unresolved. Trimming cost V 0 bases and J 5 bases, with 11 bases left between them. There are 14 residues in the CDR3. Per germline, CDR1 SGHRS and CDR2 YFSETQ. CDR3 region: CASSLAYGGTEAFF. The CDR3, as DNA: TGCGCCAGCAGCTTGGCCTATGGAGGTACTGAAGCTTTCTTT.

The chain is built from TRBV6-2 or TRBV6-3 and TRBJ1-4, with 9 positions matching TRBD1. Germline V CDR1 and CDR2: MNHEY, SVGEGT. V shed 6 bases and J 7 bases; nucleotides not matched to a gene: 6. The CDR3 is 14 residues long. CDR3: CASSPDRGSEKLFF. CDR3 coding DNA: TGTGCCAGCAGCCCGGACAGGGGAAGTGAAAAACTGTTTTTT.

The chain uses TRBV3-1 (or the pseudogene TRBV3-2) and TRBJ1-2, with D possibly matching TRBD1 (5 bases). The germline V gene encodes CDR1 LGHDT and CDR2 YNNKEL (reference sequence). The V end was cut by 4 bases, the J end by 2 bases, with 20 bases between. This CDR3 spans 17 amino acids. CDR3 bases: TGTGCCAGCAGCCCCTTTTATGGTCCAGGGAAAAACTATGGCTACACCTTC. Its translation is CASSPFYGPGKNYGYTF.

The rearrangement links TRBV5-4 to TRBJ1-1, with TRBD1 identical over 8 bases. V was clipped by 4 bases and J by 2 bases; unmatched bases: 4. CDR3 length equals 14 residues. Germline CDR1 reads SGHNT; CDR2 reads YYREEE (reference sequence). CDR3 coding DNA: TGTGCCAGCAGCACCCCAGGGGGCAACACTGAAGCTTTCTTT. It translates to CASSTPGGNTEAFF.